A single sample gave rise to the 5 T cell receptor beta chains below, sequenced in a study of cytomegalovirus exposure and HLA in healthy donors. PCR was performed using 60 Vbeta and 13 Jbeta primers. Sequencing was performed with immunoSEQ multiplex PCR; in TCRdb, only in-frame clones are kept and a portion is missing. The sample lists 110,000 to 150,000 clones; around four fifths were seen once. Sample: PBMCs. The receptor set was obtained from a woman aged 55-70 years in good health and CMV-seropositive.

Details on this clone: Compared with germline, one end of the junction differs, possibly owing to a read error. The gene calls are TRBV7-7 and TRBJ2-5; 8 nucleotides agree with TRBD2. Germline V lookup: CDR1 SSHAT, CDR2 FNYEAQ (reference sequence). The CDR3 extends over 14 amino acids. CDR3 sequence (DNA): TGTGCTAGCAGCTTAGGGACTAGCCAAGAGACCCAGTACTTC. This codes for CASSLGTSQETQYF.

This clone has just a few counts. This chain links TRBV2 with TRBJ1-4; D gene uncertain. Germline assignment: CDR1 SNHLY and CDR2 FYNNEI. V lost 1 base and J lost 4, with 10 bases in between. This CDR3 has 15 residues. The CDR3 DNA is TGTGCCAGCAGTGAAGTGGCAGGACTTAATGAAAAACTGTTTTTT. This codes for CASSEVAGLNEKLFF. The full variable domain, rest sourced from reference TRBV2 and TRBJ1-4, is EPEVTQTPSHQVTQMGQEVILRCVPISNHLYFYWYRQILGQKVEFLVSFYNNEISEKSEIFDDQFSVERPDGSNFTLKIRSTKLEDSAMYFCASSEVAGLNEKLFFGSGTQLSVL.

This clone was observed once. This chain joins TRBV30 and TRBJ2-7; the D gene is possibly TRBD2 (5 bases). The V gene's germline CDR1 is GTSNPN and CDR2 SVGIG (reference sequence). The CDR3 extends over 15 amino acids. V was cut by 0 bases and J by 3 bases, with 15 bases left in between. In DNA form, the CDR3 reads TGTGCCTGGAGTGTCATCGGAACTAGGATCTACGAGCAGTACTTC. This translates into CAWSVIGTRIYEQYF. The entire variable domain, with the rest obtained from reference TRBV30 and TRBJ2-7, is as follows: SQTIHQWPATLVQPVGSPLSLECTVEGTSNPNLYWYRQAAGRGLQLLFYSVGIGQISSEVPQNLSASRPQDRQFILSSKKLLLSDSGFYLCAWSVIGTRIYEQYFGPGTRLTVT.

With respect to this clone: A junction boundary mismatches the germline segment, possibly from a read error. This rearrangement joins TRBV7-9 to TRBJ2-2, with a possible D match to TRBD1 (6 bases). This CDR3 region has 14 residues. The germline CDR1 and CDR2 sequences are SEHNR and FQNEAQ (reference sequence). Written as DNA, the CDR3 is TGTGCCAGCAGCCGGGACACCCACACCGGGGAGCTGTGTTTT. Translating it yields CASSRDTHTGELCF.

J is TRBJ2-7 and V is TRBV30; 8 bases are shared with TRBD2. CDR1 is GTSNPN and CDR2 is SVGIG in the germline V gene (reference sequence). After removal of 3 bases from V and 6 bases from J, the junction contained 1 base not matched to a gene. There are 11 residues in the CDR3. This CDR3 reads CAWSGGGEQYF. Written as DNA, the CDR3 is TGTGCCTGGAGCGGGGGGGGCGAGCAGTACTTC.